A selection of T cell receptor beta chains follows, all from one sample in a study of cytomegalovirus exposure and HLA in healthy donors. Assay used: immunoSEQ multiplex PCR; TCRdb lists only in-frame clones, some missing. Of over 150,000 clones in the sample, roughly 90% are singletons; the top ten hold about a tenth. Sequenced input: PBMCs. The source is a woman between 18 and 30 years old in good health and CMV-seropositive. Each CDR3 is given with its conserved first and last residue. Each record gives: D gene, V gene, clone size, J gene, CDR3 DNA, CDR3 protein. A D gene is named only where the DNA matches it firmly. Expanded clones are given a class, and other clones once, few, many or no size at all.

d_gene: TRBD1; v_gene: TRBV15; abundance: NA; j_gene: TRBJ2-7; CDR3nt: TGTGCCACCAGCGGACCGGGACAGGCTTACTACGAGCAGTACTTC; CDR3aa: CATSGPGQAYYEQYF
d_gene: NA; v_gene: TRBV7-2; abundance: NA; j_gene: TRBJ2-1; CDR3nt: TGTGCCAGCAGTTACGTGACAGAGCAGTTCTTC; CDR3aa: CASSYVTEQFF
d_gene: NA; v_gene: TRBV6-5; abundance: NA; j_gene: TRBJ2-5; CDR3nt: TGTGCCAGCAGTGACAACACCCAAGAGACCCAGTACTTC; CDR3aa: CASSDNTQETQYF
d_gene: TRBD1; v_gene: TRBV5-1; abundance: NA; j_gene: TRBJ1-1; CDR3nt: TGCGCCAGCAGCCTCGGACAGGGGCGAGGAGCTTTCTTT; CDR3aa: CASSLGQGRGAFF
d_gene: TRBD2; v_gene: TRBV5-1; abundance: NA; j_gene: TRBJ2-3; CDR3nt: TGCGCCAGCAGCTTGGCTAGCGGGGTCACAGATACGCAGTATTTT; CDR3aa: CASSLASGVTDTQYF
d_gene: TRBD1; v_gene: TRBV7-9; abundance: NA; j_gene: TRBJ1-2; CDR3nt: TGTGCCAGCAGCTCTCGACAGGGAGCTAACTATGGCTACACCTTC; CDR3aa: CASSSRQGANYGYTF
d_gene: TRBD2; v_gene: TRBV28; abundance: NA; j_gene: TRBJ2-3; CDR3nt: TGTGCCAGTCCCCCACTGGCGGGAGGATTGGCAGATACGCAGTATTTT; CDR3aa: CASPPLAGGLADTQYF
d_gene: NA; v_gene: TRBV20-1; abundance: NA; j_gene: TRBJ1-1; CDR3nt: TGCAGTGCAACCGCCTTAGCTGAAGCTTTCTTT; CDR3aa: CSATALAEAFF
d_gene: TRBD2; v_gene: TRBV6-1; abundance: NA; j_gene: TRBJ2-1; CDR3nt: TGTGCCACCAGGGACTACCTCCCCGGCTATGAGCAGTTCTTC; CDR3aa: CATRDYLPGYEQFF
d_gene: NA; v_gene: TRBV5-6; abundance: once; j_gene: TRBJ1-3; CDR3nt: TGTGCCAGCAGCGACGTAAAACAGGGCTTCGTCAACACCATATATTTT; CDR3aa: CASSDVKQGFVNTIYF
d_gene: TRBD2; v_gene: TRBV4-2; abundance: medium-sized; j_gene: TRBJ2-3; CDR3nt: TGTGCCAGCAGCCAAGGACTAGCGGGAGCAGATACGCAGTATTTT; CDR3aa: CASSQGLAGADTQYF
d_gene: NA; v_gene: TRBV4-3; abundance: NA; j_gene: TRBJ2-1; CDR3nt: TGCGCCAGCAGCCAAGATTACGGACTATCTTCCCCTGAGCAGTTCTTC; CDR3aa: CASSQDYGLSSPEQFF
d_gene: NA; v_gene: TRBV28; abundance: NA; j_gene: TRBJ2-7; CDR3nt: TGTGCCAGCAGTACAGGTTCCGGCTCCTACGAGCAGTACTTC; CDR3aa: CASSTGSGSYEQYF
d_gene: NA; v_gene: TRBV10-2; abundance: once; j_gene: TRBJ2-3; CDR3nt: TGCGCCAGCAGACCCCCGGGGGTAGATACGCAGTATTTT; CDR3aa: CASRPPGVDTQYF
d_gene: TRBD2; v_gene: TRBV5-1; abundance: once; j_gene: TRBJ2-1; CDR3nt: TGCGCCAGCAGCCCGGACCTAGCGGGAGACAATGAGCAGTTCTTC; CDR3aa: CASSPDLAGDNEQFF
d_gene: NA; v_gene: TRBV19; abundance: NA; j_gene: TRBJ2-7; CDR3nt: TGTGCCAGTAGTATAGTTGGCGGCACCTACGAGCAGTACTTC; CDR3aa: CASSIVGGTYEQYF
d_gene: NA; v_gene: TRBV6-6; abundance: NA; j_gene: TRBJ2-7; CDR3nt: TGTGCCAGCAGTTATGACAGGTCCTACGAGCAGTACTTC; CDR3aa: CASSYDRSYEQYF
d_gene: TRBD2; v_gene: TRBV4-1; abundance: NA; j_gene: TRBJ2-7; CDR3nt: TGCGCCAGCAGCCCCCAGGTACTAGCGGGACACGAGCAGTACTTC; CDR3aa: CASSPQVLAGHEQYF
d_gene: TRBD2; v_gene: TRBV2; abundance: NA; j_gene: TRBJ2-7; CDR3nt: TGTGCCACCTCGGTTCAACTAGCGGCCTACGAGCAGTACTTC; CDR3aa: CATSVQLAAYEQYF
d_gene: TRBD1; v_gene: TRBV2; abundance: NA; j_gene: TRBJ1-5; CDR3nt: TGTGCCAGCAGTGTTGAGGGGGCGGGACAGCCCCAGCATTTT; CDR3aa: CASSVEGAGQPQHF
d_gene: TRBD2; v_gene: TRBV5-4; abundance: NA; j_gene: TRBJ2-5; CDR3nt: TGTGCCAGCAGCTTGGCGGGAGGGAAGGAGACCCAGTACTTC; CDR3aa: CASSLAGGKETQYF
d_gene: NA; v_gene: TRBV2; abundance: NA; j_gene: TRBJ1-2; CDR3nt: TGTGCCAGCAGTGGTCTAGGGGATAACTATGGCTACACCTTC; CDR3aa: CASSGLGDNYGYTF
d_gene: NA; v_gene: TRBV29-1; abundance: NA; j_gene: TRBJ1-4; CDR3nt: TGCAGCGTTTGCAAGCGGCGGGGTGAAAAGCTGTTTTTT; CDR3aa: CSVCKRRGEKLFF
d_gene: TRBD1; v_gene: TRBV7-9; abundance: once; j_gene: TRBJ1-1; CDR3nt: TGTGCCAGCGGACAAGACAGGGACACTGAAGCTTTCTTT; CDR3aa: CASGQDRDTEAFF
d_gene: NA; v_gene: TRBV30; abundance: NA; j_gene: TRBJ1-5; CDR3nt: TGTGCCTGGACCCCCGCCACCACAAGCAATCAGCCCCAGCATTTT; CDR3aa: CAWTPATTSNQPQHF
d_gene: NA; v_gene: TRBV11-3; abundance: NA; j_gene: TRBJ2-7; CDR3nt: TGTGCCAGCAGCCGCGGGCCTTATTACGAGCAGTACTTC; CDR3aa: CASSRGPYYEQYF
d_gene: TRBD2; v_gene: TRBV11-2; abundance: few; j_gene: TRBJ2-3; CDR3nt: TGTGCCAGCAGCTTAGCCCCGGGAGGTGGAACAGATACGCAGTATTTT; CDR3aa: CASSLAPGGGTDTQYF
d_gene: NA; v_gene: TRBV7-6; abundance: NA; j_gene: TRBJ2-7; CDR3nt: TGTGCCAGCAGCAATCCAGGAACCTACGAGCAGTACTTC; CDR3aa: CASSNPGTYEQYF
d_gene: TRBD2; v_gene: TRBV19; abundance: NA; j_gene: TRBJ2-1; CDR3nt: TGTGCCAGTAGTAGTCGAGGGACTAGCGGGAGGCTGGACAATGAGCAGTTCTTC; CDR3aa: CASSSRGTSGRLDNEQFF
d_gene: TRBD1; v_gene: TRBV28; abundance: NA; j_gene: TRBJ1-2; CDR3nt: TGTGCCAGCAAGAACAGGGGGGATGATGGCTACACCTTC; CDR3aa: CASKNRGDDGYTF
d_gene: NA; v_gene: TRBV7-9; abundance: NA; j_gene: TRBJ2-7; CDR3nt: TGTGCCAGCAGCTCCTGGGGGGGCGCATACGAGCAGTACTTC; CDR3aa: CASSSWGGAYEQYF
d_gene: TRBD1; v_gene: TRBV29-1; abundance: few; j_gene: TRBJ2-1; CDR3nt: TGCAGTCTGGGACAGGGGGGGGTCAATGAGCAGTTCTTC; CDR3aa: CSLGQGGVNEQFF
d_gene: NA; v_gene: TRBV30; abundance: NA; j_gene: TRBJ1-1; CDR3nt: TGTGCCTGGAGATTTGGGCGAAACACTGAAGCTTTCTTT; CDR3aa: CAWRFGRNTEAFF
d_gene: NA; v_gene: TRBV9; abundance: NA; j_gene: TRBJ2-1; CDR3nt: TGTGCCAGCAGCTCCGGACCCTTTAGCGGCTATGAGCAGTTCTTC; CDR3aa: CASSSGPFSGYEQFF
d_gene: NA; v_gene: TRBV2; abundance: NA; j_gene: TRBJ1-2; CDR3nt: TGTGCCAGCAGAGACAGTGCTTGGACCTTC; CDR3aa: CASRDSAWTF
d_gene: NA; v_gene: TRBV7-9; abundance: NA; j_gene: TRBJ2-7; CDR3nt: TGTGCCAGCAGCTTAACCGGGGTCTCCTACGAGCAGTACTTC; CDR3aa: CASSLTGVSYEQYF
d_gene: NA; v_gene: TRBV5-1; abundance: NA; j_gene: TRBJ2-1; CDR3nt: TGCGCCAGCAGCTTGGAATTAGAGCAGTTCTTC; CDR3aa: CASSLELEQFF
d_gene: NA; v_gene: TRBV28; abundance: NA; j_gene: TRBJ2-7; CDR3nt: TGTGCCAGCGGCTGGCTGGGAGTATACGAGCAGTACTTC; CDR3aa: CASGWLGVYEQYF
d_gene: TRBD1; v_gene: TRBV7-9; abundance: NA; j_gene: TRBJ2-7; CDR3nt: TGTGCCAGCAGCCGACAGGGGGCTTACGAGCAGTACTTC; CDR3aa: CASSRQGAYEQYF
d_gene: TRBD2; v_gene: TRBV19; abundance: NA; j_gene: TRBJ2-3; CDR3nt: TGTGCCAGTAGTATGCCCCATCGACTAGCGGGAGGGCCGGTAGATACGCAGTATTTT; CDR3aa: CASSMPHRLAGGPVDTQYF
d_gene: TRBD2; v_gene: TRBV10-1; abundance: NA; j_gene: TRBJ2-7; CDR3nt: TGCGCCAGCAGTGATGTAGGATTAGCGGGGAGCTCCTACGAGCAGTACTTC; CDR3aa: CASSDVGLAGSSYEQYF
d_gene: TRBD1; v_gene: TRBV7-8; abundance: NA; j_gene: TRBJ1-5; CDR3nt: TGTGCCAGCAGCTTATGGACAGGGGCGGACAATCAGCCCCAGCATTTT; CDR3aa: CASSLWTGADNQPQHF
d_gene: TRBD1; v_gene: TRBV13; abundance: NA; j_gene: TRBJ1-2; CDR3nt: TGTGCCAGCTCCCTGGGACAGGGGCAGGATGGCTACACCTTC; CDR3aa: CASSLGQGQDGYTF
d_gene: NA; v_gene: TRBV4-1; abundance: NA; j_gene: TRBJ1-2; CDR3nt: TGCGCCAGCAGCCAAGTTTATGGGTCGGGTGGCTACACCTTC; CDR3aa: CASSQVYGSGGYTF
d_gene: TRBD2; v_gene: TRBV7-9; abundance: NA; j_gene: TRBJ2-7; CDR3nt: TGTGCCAGCAGCTTTCCTTTACTAGCGGGTGACTACGAGCAGTACTTC; CDR3aa: CASSFPLLAGDYEQYF
d_gene: TRBD2; v_gene: TRBV10-1; abundance: NA; j_gene: TRBJ2-1; CDR3nt: TGCGCCAGCAGTGAGTCAGCTATCCTAGCGGGAGGAAATGAGCAGTTCTTC; CDR3aa: CASSESAILAGGNEQFF
d_gene: NA; v_gene: TRBV9; abundance: NA; j_gene: TRBJ2-7; CDR3nt: TGTGCCAGCAGCGTAGATGTCAGCTACGAGCAGTACTTC; CDR3aa: CASSVDVSYEQYF
d_gene: NA; v_gene: TRBV9; abundance: few; j_gene: TRBJ1-1; CDR3nt: TGTGCCAGCAGTTTCGGGGATGGCACTGAAGCTTTCTTT; CDR3aa: CASSFGDGTEAFF
d_gene: NA; v_gene: TRBV11-2; abundance: few; j_gene: TRBJ2-4; CDR3nt: TGTGCCAGCAGCATGTATGGGAGGAACATTCAGTACTTC; CDR3aa: CASSMYGRNIQYF
d_gene: NA; v_gene: TRBV6-1; abundance: NA; j_gene: TRBJ1-4; CDR3nt: TGTGCCAGCAGTGAAAACTTTGGACTGTTTTTT; CDR3aa: CASSENFGLFF
d_gene: NA; v_gene: TRBV5-1; abundance: NA; j_gene: TRBJ2-7; CDR3nt: TGTGCCAGCAGCTCTGGTTGGCCAATAGAGCAGTACTTC; CDR3aa: CASSSGWPIEQYF
d_gene: NA; v_gene: TRBV30; abundance: NA; j_gene: TRBJ2-3; CDR3nt: TGTGCCTGGAGAGGGTGGACGCGGGACTTCACAGATACGCAGTATTTT; CDR3aa: CAWRGWTRDFTDTQYF
d_gene: NA; v_gene: TRBV19; abundance: few; j_gene: TRBJ1-2; CDR3nt: TGTGCCAAAGAGGACTATGGCTACACCTTC; CDR3aa: CAKEDYGYTF
d_gene: TRBD1; v_gene: TRBV7-6; abundance: NA; j_gene: TRBJ1-1; CDR3nt: TGTGCCAGCAGCCCGGGACAGGGCTCCACTGAAGCTTTCTTT; CDR3aa: CASSPGQGSTEAFF
d_gene: NA; v_gene: TRBV7-9; abundance: NA; j_gene: TRBJ1-1; CDR3nt: TGTGCCAGCAGCTCCAAGAACACTGAAGCTTTCTTT; CDR3aa: CASSSKNTEAFF
d_gene: NA; v_gene: TRBV5-1; abundance: NA; j_gene: TRBJ2-5; CDR3nt: TGCGCCAGCCGAGAGACCGCGGCCCGGGAGACCCAGTACTTC; CDR3aa: CASRETAARETQYF
d_gene: TRBD2; v_gene: TRBV9; abundance: NA; j_gene: TRBJ2-1; CDR3nt: TGTGCCGGAAAGAGGGGGCGGGAGGGCCTACCCCACAATGAGCAGTTCTTC; CDR3aa: CAGKRGREGLPHNEQFF
d_gene: TRBD1; v_gene: TRBV5-1; abundance: NA; j_gene: TRBJ2-7; CDR3nt: TGCGCCAGCAGCCTTTGGCAGGGGGCCGACGAGCAGTACTTC; CDR3aa: CASSLWQGADEQYF
d_gene: NA; v_gene: TRBV11-2; abundance: NA; j_gene: TRBJ1-1; CDR3nt: TGTGCCAGCAGCTTAGCAAATGAAGCTTTCTTT; CDR3aa: CASSLANEAFF
d_gene: NA; v_gene: TRBV6-5; abundance: NA; j_gene: TRBJ2-3; CDR3nt: TGTGCCAGCAGTTACGGGCCCACAGATACGCAGTATTTT; CDR3aa: CASSYGPTDTQYF